This is a list of T cell receptor beta chains from one sample in a study of early T cells in non-severe SARS-CoV-2 infection. TCRdb analysed the 5' RACE reads with MiXCR anew, one entry per CDR3 protein. The data show 15,000 to 25,000 distinct CDR3 sequences, about 4% seen once. Sequenced input: whole blood. The receptors were sampled from an adult who was a healthcare worker with PCR-confirmed SARS-CoV-2 infection or an uninfected control (not recorded which). The conserved cysteine and the conserved F or W are not part of the CDR3 here. D genes are given only for firm matches.

cdr3_length d_call j_call v_call cdr3_aa
14 NA TRBJ1-5 TRBV10-1 ASRGARVAGNQPQH
15 NA TRBJ2-2 TRBV7-9 ASSPRRIATNTGELF
10 NA TRBJ1-5 TRBV6-1 AATVGNQPQH
11 NA TRBJ1-2 TRBV25-1 ASSDHGSYGYT
13 NA TRBJ2-7 TRBV6-6 ASSSRGASSYEQY
12 NA TRBJ1-5 TRBV6-5 ATGRGQSNQPQH
15 TRBD2 TRBJ2-7 TRBV7-2 ASSSGSGRGSSYEQY
13 TRBD2 TRBJ2-4 TRBV6-1 ASSVGGYSANIQY
10 TRBD2 TRBJ2-1 TRBV6-1 ASSEERGAWD
12 NA TRBJ1-1 TRBV7-9 ASSLSRGETMAF
16 TRBD1 TRBJ1-1 TRBV12-5 ASGLVVGTGSRSTEAF
12 NA TRBJ2-7 TRBV2 ASSDETNSYEQY
11 NA TRBJ2-2 TRBV11-3 ASSFGYTGELF
11 NA TRBJ2-1 TRBV6-1 ALVSNLYNEQF
13 NA TRBJ2-1 TRBV6-4 ASSDSWSSYNEQF
11 NA TRBJ2-1 TRBV7-9 ASSARSYNEQF
10 NA TRBJ1-6 TRBV20-1 SVGGGNSPLH
14 NA TRBJ1-1 TRBV6-5 ASRRLHRVMNTEAF
11 NA TRBJ2-3 TRBV3-1 ASSPTTTDTQY
12 NA TRBJ1-2 TRBV11-2 ASSLNSYGGGYT
12 TRBD1 TRBJ1-4 TRBV6-1 ASADRLPNEKLF
15 NA TRBJ2-7 TRBV23-1 ASSQKFRTELSYEQY
10 TRBD1 TRBJ1-2 TRBV11-2 ASSRTGDGYT
11 TRBD2 TRBJ2-1 TRBV12-3/TRBV12-4 ASTLPGGKEQF
10 NA TRBJ1-2 TRBV20-1 SASPGQYGYT
12 TRBD1 TRBJ1-2 TRBV6-5 ASSYQGQGYGYT
10 NA TRBJ2-1 TRBV3-1 ASSQLSREQF
14 TRBD1 TRBJ2-5 TRBV7-9 ASSFYGQGQQETQY
10 NA TRBJ1-4 TRBV2 ASGRVNEKLF
11 TRBD1 TRBJ1-5 TRBV12-3/TRBV12-4 ASTWDRGQPQH
13 NA TRBJ1-1 TRBV3-1 ASSPPATANTEAF
13 TRBD2 TRBJ2-3 TRBV10-3 AISPERGSTDTQY
11 NA TRBJ2-7 TRBV5-1 ASSTGSSYEQY
12 TRBD1 TRBJ2-1 TRBV29-1 SVYPGQGYNEQF
15 NA TRBJ2-7 TRBV11-2 ASSPARVRASSYEQY
11 TRBD1 TRBJ2-2 TRBV10-3 ASRQGLTGELF
10 NA TRBJ2-1 TRBV20-1 SAPEGANEQF
9 NA TRBJ2-7 TRBV29-1 SVSNTYEQY
14 NA TRBJ1-1 TRBV5-3 ARSFFQYTGGTEAF
18 TRBD1 TRBJ1-2 TRBV6-5 ASSYWFSSTGKYPNYGYT
14 TRBD2 TRBJ2-6 TRBV6-1 ASSDTSGVGANVLT
13 TRBD2 TRBJ2-3 TRBV29-1 SVVGRGGHTDTQY
13 TRBD2 TRBJ2-7 TRBV9 ASSVGAGSSYEQY
13 TRBD1 TRBJ1-6 TRBV12-3/TRBV12-4 ASRTGTGVSSPLH
13 NA TRBJ2-3 TRBV5-4 ASSLATKGTDTQY
13 NA TRBJ2-5 TRBV14 ASSQDDRQQETQY
9 NA TRBJ2-5 TRBV7-6 ASSRSETQY
14 TRBD2 TRBJ2-1 TRBV11-2 ASSSPVERGGFEQF
11 NA TRBJ1-4 TRBV29-1 SVEPLGGEKLF
10 NA TRBJ1-3 TRBV11-2 ASSLSGNTIY
11 NA TRBJ2-7 TRBV12-3/TRBV12-4 ASSLVRAYEQY
14 NA TRBJ2-7 TRBV9 ASSVAKDRPSYEQY
10 NA TRBJ2-5 TRBV29-1 SVVAGQETQY
13 NA TRBJ1-2 TRBV7-3 ASSLFVGTDYGYT
9 NA TRBJ1-1 TRBV10-1 ASSVGLEAF